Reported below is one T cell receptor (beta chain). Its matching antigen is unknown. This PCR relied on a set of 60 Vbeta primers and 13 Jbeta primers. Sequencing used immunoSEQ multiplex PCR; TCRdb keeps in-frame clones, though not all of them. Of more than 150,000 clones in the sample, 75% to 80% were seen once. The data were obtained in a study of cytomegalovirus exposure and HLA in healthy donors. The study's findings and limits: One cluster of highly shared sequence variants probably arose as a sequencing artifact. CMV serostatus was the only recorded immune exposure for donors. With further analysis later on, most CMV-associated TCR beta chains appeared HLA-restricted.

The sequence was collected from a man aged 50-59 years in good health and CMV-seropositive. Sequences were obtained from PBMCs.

CDR3 DNA sequence: TGTGCCAGTAGTATAAGACAGTCCACTGAAGCTTTCTTT. Its translation: CASSIRQSTEAFF. The chain is built from TRBV19 and TRBJ1-1; a weak D match, TRBD1 (5 bases). CDR3 length: 13 residues. The ends were cut back, 2 bases at V and 4 bases at J, with 8 bases in the middle. Germline CDR1 reads LNHDA; CDR2 reads SQIVND (reference sequence).